The rows below give T cell receptor beta chains drawn from one sample of a study of T cell responses to AZD1222 COVID-19 vaccine. Assay used: immunoSEQ multiplex PCR; TCRdb lists only in-frame clones, some missing. The sample lists 140,000 or so clones; 90% to 95% were seen once. Sequences were derived from peripheral blood, sampled 28 days after the second AZD1222 dose. These receptors were taken from an adult who received the AZD1222 COVID-19 vaccine. Each CDR3 is given with its conserved first and last residue. Each record gives: V gene, J gene, D gene, CDR3 length, clone size, CDR3 protein, CDR3 DNA. A D gene is named only where the DNA matches it firmly. A row's size may be missing; if present it is once, few, many or a size class.

TRBV19	TRBJ2-1	TRBD1	13	NA	CASSFRTGALQFF	TGTGCCAGTAGTTTCAGGACAGGGGCGTTGCAGTTCTTC
TRBV28	TRBJ1-5	NA	12	NA	CASSLAYQPQHF	TGTGCCAGCAGTCTTGCCTATCAGCCCCAGCATTTT
TRBV25-1	TRBJ2-7	NA	14	few	CASSEGGNSYEQYF	TGTGCCAGCAGTGAAGGCGGAAACTCCTACGAGCAGTACTTC
TRBV19	TRBJ2-3	TRBD1	19	NA	CASNSRQGRYSDLGDTQYF	TGTGCCAGTAATTCCCGACAGGGTCGTTACAGTGACCTTGGAGATACGCAGTATTTT
TRBV27	TRBJ1-1	TRBD1	14	NA	CASSYFRGHTEAFF	TGTGCCAGCAGTTATTTCAGGGGGCACACTGAAGCTTTCTTT
TRBV12-3/TRBV12-4	TRBJ1-1	NA	11	many	CASSTDMAAFF	TGTGCCAGCAGCACGGACATGGCAGCTTTCTTT
TRBV5-1	TRBJ1-3	NA	13	few	CASRSGFGNTIYF	TGCGCCAGCAGATCAGGGTTCGGAAACACCATATATTTT
TRBV7-9	TRBJ2-1	NA	11	NA	CASSLESEQFF	TGTGCCAGCAGCTTAGAGAGTGAGCAGTTCTTC
TRBV12-3/TRBV12-4	TRBJ1-2	TRBD1	13	NA	CASSYKSQGGYTF	TGTGCCAGCAGTTACAAATCACAGGGGGGCTACACCTTC
TRBV6-1	TRBJ1-2	NA	11	NA	CASSEIIRYTF	TGTGCCAGCAGTGAAATAATCCGCTACACCTTC
TRBV5-6	TRBJ1-2	NA	13	NA	CASSLSQPYGYTF	TGTGCCAGCAGCTTGAGTCAGCCCTATGGCTACACCTTC
TRBV6-2/TRBV6-3	TRBJ1-4	NA	16	NA	CASSYAGRDGGEKLFF	TGTGCCAGCAGTTACGCCGGGAGGGACGGTGGTGAAAAACTGTTTTTT
TRBV7-9	TRBJ1-1	TRBD1	15	NA	CASSPPDRGHTEAFF	TGTGCCAGCAGCCCGCCAGACAGGGGGCACACTGAAGCTTTCTTT
TRBV5-1	TRBJ2-2	NA	15	NA	CASSLATPRTGELFF	TGCGCCAGCAGCTTGGCGACTCCCCGCACCGGGGAGCTGTTTTTT
TRBV18	TRBJ2-2	TRBD1	14	NA	CASSQETGPGELFF	TGTGCCAGCTCGCAGGAGACAGGGCCCGGGGAGCTGTTTTTT
TRBV7-9	TRBJ2-7	TRBD2	15	NA	CASSRQVAGAREQYF	TGTGCCAGCAGCCGGCAGGTAGCGGGAGCTCGGGAGCAGTACTTC
TRBV28	TRBJ2-3	TRBD2	19	NA	CASSTFGGRAPLLTDTQYF	TGTGCCAGCAGTACCTTTGGAGGGAGGGCCCCTTTGCTCACAGATACGCAGTATTTT
TRBV12-3/TRBV12-4	TRBJ1-2	NA	12	NA	CASSFHRYGYTF	TGTGCCAGCAGTTTCCACAGATATGGCTACACCTTC